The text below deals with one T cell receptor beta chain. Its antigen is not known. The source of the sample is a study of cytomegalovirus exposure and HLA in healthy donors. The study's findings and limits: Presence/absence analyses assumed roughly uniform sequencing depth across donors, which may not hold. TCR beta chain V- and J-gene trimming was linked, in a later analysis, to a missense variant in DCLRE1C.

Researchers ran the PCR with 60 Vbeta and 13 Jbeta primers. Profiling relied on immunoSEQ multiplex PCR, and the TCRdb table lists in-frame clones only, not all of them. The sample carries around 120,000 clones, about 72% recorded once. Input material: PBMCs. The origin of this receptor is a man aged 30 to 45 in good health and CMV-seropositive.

The CDR3 DNA sequence: TGTGCCAGCACCCGGGAGGGTACGGATACGCAGTATTTT. The encoded protein is CASTREGTDTQYF. The chain is built from TRBV5-4 and TRBJ2-3, with 8 bases lining up with TRBD2. This CDR3 spans 13 amino acids. The trim removed 6 bases at V and 6 bases at J, leaving 6 bases unmatched. In germline, CDR1 is SGHNT, CDR2 YYREEE (reference sequence).